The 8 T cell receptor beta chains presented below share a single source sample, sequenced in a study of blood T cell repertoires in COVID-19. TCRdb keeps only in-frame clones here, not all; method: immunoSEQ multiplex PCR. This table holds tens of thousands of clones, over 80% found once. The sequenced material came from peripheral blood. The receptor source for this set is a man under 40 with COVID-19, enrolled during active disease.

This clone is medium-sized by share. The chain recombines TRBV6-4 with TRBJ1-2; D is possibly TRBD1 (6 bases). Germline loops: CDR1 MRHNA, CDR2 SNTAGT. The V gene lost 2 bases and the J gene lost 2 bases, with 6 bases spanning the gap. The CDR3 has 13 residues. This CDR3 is CASSDGTNYGYTF. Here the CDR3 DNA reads TGTGCCAGCAGTGACGGGACAAACTATGGCTACACCTTC.

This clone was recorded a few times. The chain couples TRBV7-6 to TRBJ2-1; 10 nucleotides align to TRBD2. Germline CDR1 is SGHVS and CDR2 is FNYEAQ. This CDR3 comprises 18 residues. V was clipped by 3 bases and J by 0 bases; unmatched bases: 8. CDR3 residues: CASSFYSSGGSSYNEQFF. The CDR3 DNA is TGTGCCAGCAGCTTCTACTCTAGCGGGGGTAGCTCCTACAATGAGCAGTTCTTC. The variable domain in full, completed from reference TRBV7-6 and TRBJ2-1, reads GAGVSQSPRYKVTKRGQDVALRCDPISGHVSLYWYRQALGQGPEFLTYFNYEAQQDKSGLPNDRFSAERPEGSISTLTIQRTEQRDSAMYRCASSFYSSGGSSYNEQFFGPGTRLTVL.

The CDR3 DNA follows: TGTGCCAGCAGTACAGGGGTTGAGACCCAGTACTTC. It is translated as CASSTGVETQYF. This chain links TRBV12-3 or TRBV12-4 with TRBJ2-5, with TRBD1 matching 7 bases. The CDR3 length is 12 residues. V was pared by 5 bases and J by 5 bases, with 2 bases of the junction left unmatched.

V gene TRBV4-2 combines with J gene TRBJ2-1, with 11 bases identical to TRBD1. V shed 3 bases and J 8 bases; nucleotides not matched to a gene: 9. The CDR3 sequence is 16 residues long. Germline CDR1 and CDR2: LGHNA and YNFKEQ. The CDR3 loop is CASSHVPGQGADEQFF. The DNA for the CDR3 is TGTGCCAGCAGCCACGTACCCGGACAGGGGGCCGATGAGCAGTTCTTC.

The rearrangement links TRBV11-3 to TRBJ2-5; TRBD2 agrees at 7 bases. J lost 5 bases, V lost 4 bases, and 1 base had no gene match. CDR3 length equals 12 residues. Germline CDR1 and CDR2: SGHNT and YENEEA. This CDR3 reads CASSWGGETQYF. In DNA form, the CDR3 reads TGTGCCAGCAGCTGGGGGGGGGAGACCCAGTACTTC.

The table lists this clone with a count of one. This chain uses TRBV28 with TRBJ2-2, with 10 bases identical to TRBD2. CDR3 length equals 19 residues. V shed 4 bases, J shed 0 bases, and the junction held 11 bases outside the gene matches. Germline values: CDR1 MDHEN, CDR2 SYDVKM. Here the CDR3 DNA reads TGTGCCAGCAGTTACCCCCGGGGAGCGGGAGGGACGAACACCGGGGAGCTGTTTTTT. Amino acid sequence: CASSYPRGAGGTNTGELFF.

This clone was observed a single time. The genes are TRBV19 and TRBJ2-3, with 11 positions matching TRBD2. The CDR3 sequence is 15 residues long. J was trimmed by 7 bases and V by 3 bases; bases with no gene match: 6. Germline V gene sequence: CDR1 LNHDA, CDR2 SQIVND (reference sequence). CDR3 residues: CASSISLAGGYTQYF. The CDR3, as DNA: TGTGCCAGTAGTATTAGCCTAGCGGGAGGATATACGCAGTATTTT.

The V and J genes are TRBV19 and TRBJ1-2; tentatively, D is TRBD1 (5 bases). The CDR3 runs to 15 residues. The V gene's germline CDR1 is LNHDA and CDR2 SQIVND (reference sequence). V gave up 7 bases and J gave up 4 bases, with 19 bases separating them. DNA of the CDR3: TGTGCCAGTAACCAGGGAAGGAACTTTGGCTATGGCTACACCTTC. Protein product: CASNQGRNFGYGYTF.